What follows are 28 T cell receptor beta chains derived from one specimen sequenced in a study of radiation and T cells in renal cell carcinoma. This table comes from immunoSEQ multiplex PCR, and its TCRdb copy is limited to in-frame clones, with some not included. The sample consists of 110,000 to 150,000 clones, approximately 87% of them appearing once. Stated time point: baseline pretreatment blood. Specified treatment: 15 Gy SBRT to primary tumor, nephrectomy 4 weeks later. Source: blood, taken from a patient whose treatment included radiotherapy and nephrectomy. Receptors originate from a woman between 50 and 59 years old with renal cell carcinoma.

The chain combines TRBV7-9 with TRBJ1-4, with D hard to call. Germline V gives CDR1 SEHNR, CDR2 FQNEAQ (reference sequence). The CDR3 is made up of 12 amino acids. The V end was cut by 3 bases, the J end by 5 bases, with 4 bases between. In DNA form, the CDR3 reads TGTGCCAGCAGCTTCCAGAATGAAAAACTGTTTTTT. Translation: CASSFQNEKLFF.

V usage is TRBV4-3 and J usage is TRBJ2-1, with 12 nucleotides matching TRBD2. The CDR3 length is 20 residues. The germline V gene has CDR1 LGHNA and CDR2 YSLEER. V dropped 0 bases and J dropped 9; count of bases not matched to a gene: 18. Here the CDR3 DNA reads TGCGCCAGCAGCCAAGATCGGAGACTAGCGGGAGCCCCCCCCACAGGTGAGCAGTTCTTC. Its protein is CASSQDRRLAGAPPTGEQFF.

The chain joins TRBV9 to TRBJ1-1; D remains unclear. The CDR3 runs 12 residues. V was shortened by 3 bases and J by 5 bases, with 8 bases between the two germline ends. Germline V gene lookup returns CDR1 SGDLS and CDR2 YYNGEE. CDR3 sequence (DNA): TGTGCCAGCAGCGCCCCTGGGACTGAAGCTTTCTTT. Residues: CASSAPGTEAFF.

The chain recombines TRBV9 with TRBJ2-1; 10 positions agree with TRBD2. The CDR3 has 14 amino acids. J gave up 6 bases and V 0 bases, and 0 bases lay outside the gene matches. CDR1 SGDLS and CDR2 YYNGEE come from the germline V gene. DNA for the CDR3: TGTGCCAGCAGCGTAGCTAGCGGGGGCAATGAGCAGTTCTTC. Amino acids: CASSVASGGNEQFF.

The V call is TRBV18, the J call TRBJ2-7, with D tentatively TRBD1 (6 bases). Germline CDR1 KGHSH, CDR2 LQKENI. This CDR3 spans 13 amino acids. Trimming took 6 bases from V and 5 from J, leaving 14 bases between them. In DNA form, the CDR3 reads TGTGCCAGCTCCATCCGACAGGCCGACGAGCAGTACTTC. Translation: CASSIRQADEQYF.

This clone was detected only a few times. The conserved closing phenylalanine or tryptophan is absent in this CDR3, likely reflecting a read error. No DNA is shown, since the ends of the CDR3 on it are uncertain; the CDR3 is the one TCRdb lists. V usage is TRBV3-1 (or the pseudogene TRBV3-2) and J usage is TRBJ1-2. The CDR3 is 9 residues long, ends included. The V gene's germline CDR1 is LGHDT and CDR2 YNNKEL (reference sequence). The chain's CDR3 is CASSQETMG.

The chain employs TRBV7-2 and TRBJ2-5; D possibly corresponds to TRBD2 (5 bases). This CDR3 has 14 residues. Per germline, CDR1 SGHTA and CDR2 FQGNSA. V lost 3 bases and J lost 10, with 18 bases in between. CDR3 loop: CASSFLSARGGQYF. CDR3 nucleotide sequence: TGTGCCAGCAGCTTTCTCTCGGCTAGAGGAGGCCAGTACTTC.

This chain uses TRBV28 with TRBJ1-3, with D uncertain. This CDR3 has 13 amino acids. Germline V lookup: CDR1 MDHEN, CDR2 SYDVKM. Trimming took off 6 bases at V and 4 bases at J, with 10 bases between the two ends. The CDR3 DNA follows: TGTGCCAGCAGCCAGCCTCAGGGAAACACCATATATTTT. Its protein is CASSQPQGNTIYF.

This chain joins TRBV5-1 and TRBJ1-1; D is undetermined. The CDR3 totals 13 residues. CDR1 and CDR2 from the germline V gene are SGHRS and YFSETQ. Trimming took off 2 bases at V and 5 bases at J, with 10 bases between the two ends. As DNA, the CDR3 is TGCGCCAGCAGCTTAAACAGAGGGACTGAAGCTTTCTTT. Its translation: CASSLNRGTEAFF.

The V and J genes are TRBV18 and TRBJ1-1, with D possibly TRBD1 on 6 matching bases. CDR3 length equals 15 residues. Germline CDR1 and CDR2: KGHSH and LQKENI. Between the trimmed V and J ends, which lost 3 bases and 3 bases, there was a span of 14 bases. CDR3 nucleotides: TGTGCCAGCTCACCGATGACAGGATGGGACACTGAAGCTTTCTTT. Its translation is CASSPMTGWDTEAFF.

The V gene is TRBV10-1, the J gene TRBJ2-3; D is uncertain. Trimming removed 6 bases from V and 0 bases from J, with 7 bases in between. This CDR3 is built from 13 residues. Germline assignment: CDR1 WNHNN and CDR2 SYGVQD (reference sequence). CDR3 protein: CASRGGSTDTQYF. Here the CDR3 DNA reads TGCGCCAGCAGGGGTGGGAGCACAGATACGCAGTATTTT.

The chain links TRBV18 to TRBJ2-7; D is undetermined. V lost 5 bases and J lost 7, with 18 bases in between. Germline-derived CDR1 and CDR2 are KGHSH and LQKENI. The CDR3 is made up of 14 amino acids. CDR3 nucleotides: TGTGCCAGCTCATCTTGGACGCTCAAGGCTGAGCAGTACTTC. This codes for CASSSWTLKAEQYF.

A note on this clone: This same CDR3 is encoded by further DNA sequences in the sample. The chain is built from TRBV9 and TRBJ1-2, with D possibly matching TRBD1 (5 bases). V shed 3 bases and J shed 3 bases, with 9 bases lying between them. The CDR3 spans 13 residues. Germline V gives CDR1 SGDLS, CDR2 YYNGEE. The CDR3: CASSARVDYGYTF. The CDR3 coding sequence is TGTGCCAGCAGCGCCAGGGTCGACTATGGCTACACCTTC.

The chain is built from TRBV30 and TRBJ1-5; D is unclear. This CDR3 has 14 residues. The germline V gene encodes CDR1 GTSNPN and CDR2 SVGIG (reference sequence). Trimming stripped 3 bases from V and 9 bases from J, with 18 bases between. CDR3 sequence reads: CAWRPTSGLGPQHF. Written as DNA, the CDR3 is TGTGCCTGGAGGCCTACCTCCGGATTAGGGCCCCAGCATTTT. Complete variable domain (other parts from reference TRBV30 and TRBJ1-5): SQTIHQWPATLVQPVGSPLSLECTVEGTSNPNLYWYRQAAGRGLQLLFYSVGIGQISSEVPQNLSASRPQDRQFILSSKKLLLSDSGFYLCAWRPTSGLGPQHFGDGTRLSIL.

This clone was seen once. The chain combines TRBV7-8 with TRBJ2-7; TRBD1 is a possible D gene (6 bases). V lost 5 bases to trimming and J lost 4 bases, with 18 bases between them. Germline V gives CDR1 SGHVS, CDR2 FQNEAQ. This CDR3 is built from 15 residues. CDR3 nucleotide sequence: TGTGCCAGCAGCGCAAGCACAGGGTCGCTTTACGAGCAGTACTTC. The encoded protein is CASSASTGSLYEQYF.

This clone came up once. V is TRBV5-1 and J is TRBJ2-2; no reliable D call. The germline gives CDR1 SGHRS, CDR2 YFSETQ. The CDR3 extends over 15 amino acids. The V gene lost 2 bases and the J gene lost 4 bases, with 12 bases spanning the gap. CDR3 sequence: CASSFVVGGTGELFF. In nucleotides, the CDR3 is TGCGCCAGCAGCTTTGTCGTGGGTGGCACCGGGGAGCTGTTTTTT. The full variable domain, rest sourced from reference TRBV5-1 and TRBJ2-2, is KAGVTQTPRYLIKTRGQQVTLSCSPISGHRSVSWYQQTPGQGLQFLFEYFSETQRNKGNFPGRFSGRQFSNSRSEMNVSTLELGDSALYLCASSFVVGGTGELFFGEGSRLTVL.

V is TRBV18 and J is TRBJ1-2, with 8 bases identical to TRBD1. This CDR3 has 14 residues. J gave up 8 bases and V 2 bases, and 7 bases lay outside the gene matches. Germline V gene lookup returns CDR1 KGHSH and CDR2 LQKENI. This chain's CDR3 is CASSPETGAHGYTF. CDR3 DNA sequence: TGTGCCAGCTCACCAGAGACAGGGGCCCACGGCTACACCTTC.

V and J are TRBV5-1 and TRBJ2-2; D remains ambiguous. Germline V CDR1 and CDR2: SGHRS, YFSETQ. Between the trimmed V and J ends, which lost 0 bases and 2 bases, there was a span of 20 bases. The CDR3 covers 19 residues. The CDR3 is CASSLAFARTILNTGELFF. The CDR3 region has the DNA TGCGCCAGCAGCTTGGCGTTCGCCAGGACGATACTCAACACCGGGGAGCTGTTTTTT.

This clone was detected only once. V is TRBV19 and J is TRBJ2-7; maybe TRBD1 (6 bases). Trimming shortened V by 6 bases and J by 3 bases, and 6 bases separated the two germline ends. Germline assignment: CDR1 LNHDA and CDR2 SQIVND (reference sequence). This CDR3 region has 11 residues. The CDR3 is CASRDSYEQYF. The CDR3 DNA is TGTGCCAGTAGGGACAGCTACGAGCAGTACTTC. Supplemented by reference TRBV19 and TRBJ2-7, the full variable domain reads DGGITQSPKYLFRKEGQNVTLSCEQNLNHDAMYWYRQDPGQGLRLIYYSQIVNDFQKGDIAEGYSVSREKKESFPLTVTSAQKNPTAFYLCASRDSYEQYFGPGTRLTVT.

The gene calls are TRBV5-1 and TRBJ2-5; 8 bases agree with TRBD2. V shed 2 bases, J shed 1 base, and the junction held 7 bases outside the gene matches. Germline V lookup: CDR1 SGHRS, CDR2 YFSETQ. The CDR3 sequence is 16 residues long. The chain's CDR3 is CASSFDSGAFQETQYF. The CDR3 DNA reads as TGCGCCAGCAGCTTCGATAGCGGGGCCTTCCAAGAGACCCAGTACTTC. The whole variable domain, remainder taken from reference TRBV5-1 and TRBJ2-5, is KAGVTQTPRYLIKTRGQQVTLSCSPISGHRSVSWYQQTPGQGLQFLFEYFSETQRNKGNFPGRFSGRQFSNSRSEMNVSTLELGDSALYLCASSFDSGAFQETQYFGPGTRLLVL.

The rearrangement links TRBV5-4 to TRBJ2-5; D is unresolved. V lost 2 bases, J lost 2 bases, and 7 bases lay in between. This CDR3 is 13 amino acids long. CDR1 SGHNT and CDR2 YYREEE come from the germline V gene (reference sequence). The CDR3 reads CASSFKSQETQYF. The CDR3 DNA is TGTGCCAGCAGCTTTAAGAGTCAAGAGACCCAGTACTTC.

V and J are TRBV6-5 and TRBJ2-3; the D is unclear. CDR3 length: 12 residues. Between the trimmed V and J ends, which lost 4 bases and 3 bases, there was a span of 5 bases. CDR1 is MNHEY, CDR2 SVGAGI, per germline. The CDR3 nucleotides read TGTGCCAGCAGTTCGTTGACAGATACGCAGTATTTT. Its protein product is CASSSLTDTQYF.

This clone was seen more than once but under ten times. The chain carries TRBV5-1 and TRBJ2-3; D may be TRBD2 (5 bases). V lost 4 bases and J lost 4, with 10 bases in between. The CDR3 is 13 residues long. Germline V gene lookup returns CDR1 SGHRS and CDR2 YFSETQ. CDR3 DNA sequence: TGCGCCAGCAGCCGGGGTAGCGCAGATACGCAGTATTTT. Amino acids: CASSRGSADTQYF.

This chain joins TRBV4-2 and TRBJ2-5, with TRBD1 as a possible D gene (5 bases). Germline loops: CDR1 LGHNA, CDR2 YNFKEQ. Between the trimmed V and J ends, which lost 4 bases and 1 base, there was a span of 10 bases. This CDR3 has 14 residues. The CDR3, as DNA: TGTGCCAGCAGCCGGCAGGGTCCCCAAGAGACCCAGTACTTC. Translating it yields CASSRQGPQETQYF.

Here the CDR3 DNA reads TGTGCCAGCAGTTTGGCTACTAGCGGGAGGGGTGAGCAGTTCTTC. Its protein is CASSLATSGRGEQFF. The V call is TRBV27, the J call TRBJ2-1, with 13 nucleotides matching TRBD2. This CDR3 is 15 amino acids long. The V segment lost 3 bases and the J segment 9 bases; nucleotides outside the gene matches: 5. In germline, CDR1 is MNHEY, CDR2 SMNVEV (reference sequence).

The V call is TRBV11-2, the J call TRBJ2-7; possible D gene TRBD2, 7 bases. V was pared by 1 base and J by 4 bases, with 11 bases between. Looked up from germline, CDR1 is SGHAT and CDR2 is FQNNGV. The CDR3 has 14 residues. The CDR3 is CASSLAGGGYEQYF. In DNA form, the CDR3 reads TGTGCCAGCAGCTTAGCGGGGGGCGGGTACGAGCAGTACTTC.

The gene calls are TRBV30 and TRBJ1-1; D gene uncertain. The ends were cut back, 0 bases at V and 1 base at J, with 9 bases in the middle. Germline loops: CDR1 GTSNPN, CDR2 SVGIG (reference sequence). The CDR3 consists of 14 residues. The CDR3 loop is CAWSVDVRNTEAFF. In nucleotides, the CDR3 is TGTGCCTGGAGTGTAGACGTTCGGAACACTGAAGCTTTCTTT.

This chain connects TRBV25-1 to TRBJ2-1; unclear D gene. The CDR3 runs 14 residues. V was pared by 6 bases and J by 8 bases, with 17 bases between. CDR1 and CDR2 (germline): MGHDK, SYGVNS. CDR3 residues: CASSPRVVGDEQFF. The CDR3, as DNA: TGTGCCAGCAGCCCCCGAGTAGTTGGGGATGAGCAGTTCTTC.